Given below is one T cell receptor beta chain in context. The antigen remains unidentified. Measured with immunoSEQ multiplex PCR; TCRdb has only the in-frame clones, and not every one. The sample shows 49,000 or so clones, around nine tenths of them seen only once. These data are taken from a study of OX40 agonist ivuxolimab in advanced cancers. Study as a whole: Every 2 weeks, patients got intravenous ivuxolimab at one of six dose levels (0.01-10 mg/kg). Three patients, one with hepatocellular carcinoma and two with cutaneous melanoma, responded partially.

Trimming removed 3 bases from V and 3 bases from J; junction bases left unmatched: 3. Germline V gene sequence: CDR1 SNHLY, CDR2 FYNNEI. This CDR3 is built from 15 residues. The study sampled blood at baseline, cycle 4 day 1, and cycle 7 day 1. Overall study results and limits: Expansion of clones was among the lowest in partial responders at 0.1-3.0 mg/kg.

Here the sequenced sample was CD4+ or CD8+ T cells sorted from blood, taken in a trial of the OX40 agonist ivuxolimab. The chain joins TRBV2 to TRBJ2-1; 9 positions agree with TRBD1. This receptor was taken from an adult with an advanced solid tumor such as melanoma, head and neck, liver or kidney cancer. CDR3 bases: TGTGCCAGCAGTGAGGACAGGGGTGTCTACAATGAGCAGTTCTTC. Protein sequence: CASSEDRGVYNEQFF.